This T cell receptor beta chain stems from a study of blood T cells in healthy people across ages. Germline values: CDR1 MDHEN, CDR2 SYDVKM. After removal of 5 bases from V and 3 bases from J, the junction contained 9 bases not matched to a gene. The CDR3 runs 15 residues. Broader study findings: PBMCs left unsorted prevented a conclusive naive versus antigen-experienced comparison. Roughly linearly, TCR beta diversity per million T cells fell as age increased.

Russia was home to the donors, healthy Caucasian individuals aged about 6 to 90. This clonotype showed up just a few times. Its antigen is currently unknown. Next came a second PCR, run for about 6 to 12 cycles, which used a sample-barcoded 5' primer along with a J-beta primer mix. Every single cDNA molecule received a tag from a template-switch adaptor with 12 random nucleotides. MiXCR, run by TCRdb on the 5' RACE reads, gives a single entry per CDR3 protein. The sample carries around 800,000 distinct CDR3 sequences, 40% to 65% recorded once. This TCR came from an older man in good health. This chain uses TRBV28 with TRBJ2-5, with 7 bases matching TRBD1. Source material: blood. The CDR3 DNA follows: TGTGCCAGCAGTACATCCTTCGACAGGGAAGAGACCCAGTACTTC. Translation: CASSTSFDREETQYF.